The 3 T cell receptor beta chains in this list originate from one sample, sequenced in a study of human T cells and chemical hapten exposure. Time point specified: patch test 1, 2 weeks after DPC sensitization. The treatment was: therapeutic diphenylcyclopropenone sensitization with weekly scalp DPC. Using its own MiXCR run on the RACE reads, TCRdb lists one record per CDR3 protein. The sample lists 75,000 to 90,000 distinct CDR3 sequences; about 9.3% were seen once. Material: whole blood, obtained in connection with sensitization to the hapten diphenylcyclopropenone (DPC). The receptors come from a woman aged 45-60 years with alopecia areata. Some clones in this sample may be carry-over from other donors' samples.

Only a few counts were recorded for this clonotype. The V and J genes are TRBV2 and TRBJ2-2; D not resolved. The length of the CDR3 is 14 residues. V was trimmed by 5 bases and J by 1 base, leaving 8 bases between them. Germline CDR1 reads SNHLY; CDR2 reads FYNNEI. CDR3 DNA sequence: TGTGCCAGCAGTAAACAGTTGAACACCGGGGAGCTGTTTTTT. It is translated as CASSKQLNTGELFF.

A few counts support this clonotype. J is TRBJ1-4 and V is TRBV10-3; 12 bases line up with TRBD1. The CDR3 consists of 17 residues. V shed 3 bases and J 5 bases; nucleotides not matched to a gene: 7. Germline assignment: CDR1 ENHRY and CDR2 SYGVKD. The CDR3 loop reads CAISDRDRGRGNEKLFF. The CDR3 coding sequence is TGTGCCATCAGTGACCGGGACAGGGGGCGCGGGAATGAAAAACTGTTTTTT.

The sample holds many counts of this clonotype. The chain combines TRBV6-2 or TRBV6-3 with TRBJ2-2; 8 bases align to TRBD1. The CDR3 contains 16 residues. Germline V gene data show CDR1 as MNHEY and CDR2 as SVGEGT. Trimming removed 2 bases from V and 4 bases from J; junction bases left unmatched: 6. The CDR3 region has the DNA TGTGCCAGCAGTTACGATGGACAGGGAGGCACCGGGGAGCTGTTTTTT. It yields the protein CASSYDGQGGTGELFF.